This T cell receptor (beta chain) came from a study of sequential checkpoint blockade in melanoma. The CDR3 consists of 14 residues. The ends were cut back, 5 bases at V and 4 bases at J, with 14 bases in the middle. Germline V gene lookup returns CDR1 SGHTA and CDR2 FQGNSA. Judged by abundance, this clone is medium-sized. The treatment here: randomized to nivolumab then ipilimumab (arm A) or the reverse (arm B). PBMC sorting kept live CD3+CD8+ cells without CD19 or CD56. Sequencing used immunoSEQ multiplex PCR; TCRdb keeps in-frame clones, though not all of them. The data show about 22,000 clones, 55% to 70% seen once.

Sequencing was performed on CD8+ T cells sorted from blood (inferred from file names), taken from a patient given nivolumab and ipilimumab in sequence. The TCR originated in a human donor with melanoma. The V gene is TRBV7-2, the J gene TRBJ1-1, with unresolved D. CDR3 protein: CASSTSRLVTEAFF. CDR3 sequence (DNA): TGTGCCAGCAGCACATCCAGACTCGTCACTGAAGCTTTCTTT.